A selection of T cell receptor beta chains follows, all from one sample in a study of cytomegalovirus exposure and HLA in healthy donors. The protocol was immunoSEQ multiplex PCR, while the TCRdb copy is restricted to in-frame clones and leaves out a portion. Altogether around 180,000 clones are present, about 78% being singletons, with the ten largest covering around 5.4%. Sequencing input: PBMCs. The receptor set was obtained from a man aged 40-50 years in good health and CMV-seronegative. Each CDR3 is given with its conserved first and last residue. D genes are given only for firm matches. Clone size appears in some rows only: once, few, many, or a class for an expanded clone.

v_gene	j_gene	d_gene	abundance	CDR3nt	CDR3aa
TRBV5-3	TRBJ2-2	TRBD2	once	TGTGCCAGAAGCCAACTAGTAGCGGGGGACCCCCTCCCGAACACCGGGGAGCTGTTTTTT	CARSQLVAGDPLPNTGELFF
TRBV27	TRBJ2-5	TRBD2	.	TGTGCCAGCAGTTCACTAGGGAGGGCAGTCCAAGAGACCCAGTACTTC	CASSSLGRAVQETQYF
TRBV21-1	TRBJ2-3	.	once	TGTGCCAGCGGGGAAGTGGCTAGCGGCTACACAGATACGCAGTATTTT	CASGEVASGYTDTQYF
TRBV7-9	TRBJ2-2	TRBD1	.	TGTGCCAGTTCCCCCGGCAATGGACAGGGGGTCACCGGGGAGCTGTTTTTT	CASSPGNGQGVTGELFF
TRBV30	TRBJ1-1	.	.	TGTGCCTGGAGTGAACAGCCGAACACTGAAGCTTTCTTT	CAWSEQPNTEAFF
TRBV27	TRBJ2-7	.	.	TGTGCCAGCAGTGTCGGGTCTTCCTACGAGCAGTACTTC	CASSVGSSYEQYF
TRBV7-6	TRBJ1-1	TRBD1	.	TGTGCCAGCAGCCCGGGGACAGGGGGAAATGAAGCTTTCTTT	CASSPGTGGNEAFF
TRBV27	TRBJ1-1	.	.	TGTGCCAGCAGTTTATGGCCAAATGAAGCTTTCTTT	CASSLWPNEAFF
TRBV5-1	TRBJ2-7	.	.	TGCGCCAGCAGCTTAAACACAGGGGAGGACGAGCAGTACTTC	CASSLNTGEDEQYF
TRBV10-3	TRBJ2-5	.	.	TGTGCCATCAGTGAAGGTGAGGGAGGGACCCAGTACTTC	CAISEGEGGTQYF
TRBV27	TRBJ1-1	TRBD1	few	TGTGCCAGCAGCTGGGACAGGGAGGGTGAAGCTTTCTTT	CASSWDREGEAFF
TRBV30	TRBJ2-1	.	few	TGTGCCTGGAGTCCAGGGTACGACAATGAGCAGTTCTTC	CAWSPGYDNEQFF
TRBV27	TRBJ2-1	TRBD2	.	TGTGCCAGCAGTACTCCCGGACTAGCGGCAGTCCGCGAGCAGTTCTTC	CASSTPGLAAVREQFF
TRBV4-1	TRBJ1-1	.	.	TGCGCCAGCAGCCGGACCAGGGCGAACACTGAAGCTTTCTTT	CASSRTRANTEAFF
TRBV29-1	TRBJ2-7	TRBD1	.	TGCAGCGTCGCAGCGACAGGGGGCTCCTACGAGCAGTACTTC	CSVAATGGSYEQYF
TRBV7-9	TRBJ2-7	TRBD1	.	TGTGCCAGCAGCCCTCGGACAGGGGACCTTGGGCACGAGCAGTACTTC	CASSPRTGDLGHEQYF
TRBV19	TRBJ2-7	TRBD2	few	TGTGCCAGTAGTATTAGTGCGGGAGGCTCCTACGAGCAGTACTTC	CASSISAGGSYEQYF
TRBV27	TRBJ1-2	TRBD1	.	TGTGCCAGCAGTTCACCCGACAGGGGGGAGCGTGGCTACACCTTC	CASSSPDRGERGYTF
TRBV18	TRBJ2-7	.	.	TGTGCCAGCTCACCACTAGGACTCGGGTACGAGCAGTACTTC	CASSPLGLGYEQYF
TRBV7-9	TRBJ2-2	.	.	TGTGCCAGCAGCTTTATCACAGGAGCCAACACCGGGGAGCTGTTTTTT	CASSFITGANTGELFF
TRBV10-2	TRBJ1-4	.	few	TGCGCCAGCAGTGCCCGGGGGAATCGTGGTAATGAAAAACTGTTTTTT	CASSARGNRGNEKLFF
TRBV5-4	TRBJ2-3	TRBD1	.	TGTGCCAGCAGCCTAAATCCGGGACAGGGAGGGGATACGCAGTATTTT	CASSLNPGQGGDTQYF
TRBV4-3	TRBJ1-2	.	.	TGCGCCAGCAGCCAAGAACGGGAACAGCCCTATGGCTACACCTTC	CASSQEREQPYGYTF
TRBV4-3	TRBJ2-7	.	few	TGCGCCAGCAGCCAAGATCACCTGGCAGGGGAAACCTACGAGCAGTACTTC	CASSQDHLAGETYEQYF
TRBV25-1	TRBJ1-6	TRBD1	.	TGTGCCAGCAGTCTAGGGACAGGGAATTCGCCCCTCCACTTT	CASSLGTGNSPLHF
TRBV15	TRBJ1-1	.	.	TGTGCCACCAGCAGAGCCCATGGGGCCGCCACTGAAGCTTTCTTT	CATSRAHGAATEAFF
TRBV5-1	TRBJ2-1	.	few	TGCGCCAGCAGCTTGCCTGGACAGACCTACAATGAGCAGTTCTTC	CASSLPGQTYNEQFF
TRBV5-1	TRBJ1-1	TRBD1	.	TGCGCCAGCAGCTTCAAATACGACAGGGACTTCACTGAAGCTTTCTTT	CASSFKYDRDFTEAFF
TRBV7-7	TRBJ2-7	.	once	TGTGCCAGCAGCTTCGGGCGGGGTTCCTACGAGCAGTACTTC	CASSFGRGSYEQYF
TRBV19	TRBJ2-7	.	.	TGTGCCAGTAGCCCTGATCGGGGTCTAGGCGAGCAGTACTTC	CASSPDRGLGEQYF
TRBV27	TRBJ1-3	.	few	TGTGCCAGCAGTTTACGGGGGGAGCTGTGGGGAAACACCATATATTTT	CASSLRGELWGNTIYF
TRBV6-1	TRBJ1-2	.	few	TGTGCCAGCAGTGAAGCCAGGGGAACTAACTATGGCTACACCTTC	CASSEARGTNYGYTF
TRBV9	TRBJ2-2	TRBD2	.	TGTGCCAGCAGCGCTTCGGGGGGCGGGGAGCTGTTTTTT	CASSASGGGELFF
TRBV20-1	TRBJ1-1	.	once	TGCAGTGCTCCAGTGAACACTGAAGCTTTCTTT	CSAPVNTEAFF
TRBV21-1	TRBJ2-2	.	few	TGTGCCAGCAGTGCCCCGAGCGGGGAGCTGTTTTTT	CASSAPSGELFF
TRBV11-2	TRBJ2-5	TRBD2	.	TGTGCCAGCAGCTTAGGGACTAGCAGACAAGAGACCCAGTACTTC	CASSLGTSRQETQYF
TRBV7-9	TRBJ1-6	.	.	TGTGCCAGCAGCTTTCTGACAGGCACACCCCTCCACTTT	CASSFLTGTPLHF
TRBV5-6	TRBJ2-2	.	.	TGTGCCAGCAGTCCAAAATTGTGGGCAGTGAACACCGGGGAGCTGTTTTTT	CASSPKLWAVNTGELFF
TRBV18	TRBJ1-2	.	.	TGTGCCAGCTCACGGGAGGTTGGCTACACCTTC	CASSREVGYTF
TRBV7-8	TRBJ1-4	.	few	TGTGCCAGCAGCTTCGGACAGCTTTCTACTAATGAAAAACTGTTTTTT	CASSFGQLSTNEKLFF
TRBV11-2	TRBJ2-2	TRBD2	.	TGTGCCAGCAGCTTAACTAGCGGGAGATTCGGGGAGCTGTTTTTT	CASSLTSGRFGELFF
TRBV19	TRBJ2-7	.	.	TGTGCCAGTAGAGACAACGGGCCCTGGGGAGCCTACGAGCAGTACTTC	CASRDNGPWGAYEQYF
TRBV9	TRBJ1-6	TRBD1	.	TGTGCCAGCAGCGTAGGGACAGGGTTCTCCTATAATTCACCCCTCCACTTT	CASSVGTGFSYNSPLHF
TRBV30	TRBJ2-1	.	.	TGTGCCTGGGGAGGACGGATTGAGCAGTTCTTC	CAWGGRIEQFF
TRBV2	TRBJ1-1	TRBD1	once	TGTGCCAGCAGAGACACAGGGGTCACTGAAGCTTTCTTT	CASRDTGVTEAFF
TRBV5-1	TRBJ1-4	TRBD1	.	TGCGCCAGCGGCTTGGGGACAGGGCGTAATGAAAAACTGTTTTTT	CASGLGTGRNEKLFF
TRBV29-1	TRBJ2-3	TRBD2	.	TGCAGCGTTACCGGGACTAGCGGGGGGGTCACAGATACGCAGTATTTT	CSVTGTSGGVTDTQYF